A single sample is the source of the 27 T cell receptor beta chains below, sequenced in a study of T cell responses to AZD1222 COVID-19 vaccine. The assay was immunoSEQ multiplex PCR, and TCRdb's table has in-frame clones only and misses some. The sample yields 110,000 to 150,000 clones, roughly 92% seen once. The sequencing here drew on peripheral blood, taken on day 0 of AZD1222 vaccination. All receptors come from an adult in good health.

The chain combines TRBV7-2 with TRBJ2-3; D gene uncertain. The CDR3 consists of 14 residues. CDR1 SGHTA and CDR2 FQGNSA come from the germline V gene. The V end was cut by 5 bases, the J end by 6 bases, with 15 bases between. Written as DNA, the CDR3 is TGTGCCAGCAGCCTTAGCCCTACCACCGATACGCAGTATTTT. Its translation is CASSLSPTTDTQYF.

This chain uses TRBV2 with TRBJ2-3, with D unclear. This CDR3 comprises 11 residues. Germline V gene sequence: CDR1 SNHLY, CDR2 FYNNEI. The V gene lost 8 bases and the J gene lost 6 bases, with 9 bases spanning the gap. The CDR3 reads CASGLRDTQYF. Written as DNA, the CDR3 is TGTGCCAGCGGCCTCAGGGATACGCAGTATTTT.

This chain joins TRBV5-7 and TRBJ2-7, with D tentatively TRBD1 or TRBD2 (5 bases each). Being an ORF, TRBV5-7 has a function that is uncertain. V was shortened by 5 bases and J by 0 bases, with 18 bases between the two germline ends. The CDR3 extends over 16 amino acids. CDR3 coding DNA: TGTGCCAGCAGGAGGGTCAGGGAACGAAGCTCCTACGAGCAGTACTTC. Translation gives CASRRVRERSSYEQYF.

J is TRBJ2-5 and V is TRBV6-2 or TRBV6-3; D possibly uses TRBD1 or TRBD2 (5 bases each). The CDR3 covers 19 residues. In germline, CDR1 is MNHEY, CDR2 SVGEGT. Trimming removed 2 bases from V and 4 bases from J, with 26 bases in between. Here the CDR3 reads CASSYRGKGLVLVGETQYF. CDR3 sequence (DNA): TGTGCCAGCAGTTACCGGGGCAAGGGTCTGGTGTTAGTGGGAGAGACCCAGTACTTC.

The CDR3, as DNA: TGTGCCACCAGTGTCGGAGAGACCCAGTACTTC. It yields the protein CATSVGETQYF. The chain carries TRBV24-1 and TRBJ2-5; D uncertain. Trimming shortened V by 5 bases and J by 4 bases, and 4 bases separated the two germline ends. The CDR3 is made up of 11 amino acids. From germline, CDR1 is KGHDR and CDR2 SFDVKD.

This clone was counted a single time. Other DNA sequences in this specimen translate into the identical CDR3. The chain combines TRBV27 with TRBJ1-4; a weak D match, TRBD1 (5 bases). Germline CDR1 is MNHEY and CDR2 is SMNVEV (reference sequence). The CDR3 loop spans 14 amino acids. Trimming took off 0 bases at V and 8 bases at J, with 10 bases between the two ends. The CDR3 DNA is TGTGCCAGCAGTTTATCGTGGGGGGGAGAAAAACTGTTTTTT. As protein: CASSLSWGGEKLFF.

V gene TRBV20-1 combines with J gene TRBJ2-2, with D hard to call. The ends were cut back, 3 bases at V and 4 bases at J, with 9 bases in the middle. The germline V gene has CDR1 DFQATT and CDR2 SNEGSKA (reference sequence). This CDR3 is built from 13 residues. The CDR3: CSASGHITGELFF. In nucleotides, the CDR3 is TGCAGTGCTAGTGGGCACATCACCGGGGAGCTGTTTTTT.

This chain links TRBV30 with TRBJ2-3, with 10 bases that match TRBD2. The germline V gene encodes CDR1 GTSNPN and CDR2 SVGIG (reference sequence). The CDR3 contains 13 residues. Trimming cost V 4 bases and J 4 bases; bases outside gene matches: 2. Here the CDR3 DNA reads TGTGCCTGGACTAGCGGGAGTGCAGATACGCAGTATTTT. This encodes CAWTSGSADTQYF. Complete variable domain (other parts from reference TRBV30 and TRBJ2-3): SQTIHQWPATLVQPVGSPLSLECTVEGTSNPNLYWYRQAAGRGLQLLFYSVGIGQISSEVPQNLSASRPQDRQFILSSKKLLLSDSGFYLCAWTSGSADTQYFGPGTRLTVL.

This sequence joins TRBV14 and TRBJ2-2; D may be TRBD2 (6 bases). Trimming removed 2 bases from V and 0 bases from J, with 10 bases in between. Germline-derived CDR1 and CDR2 are SGHDN and FVKESK. This CDR3 spans 16 amino acids. The CDR3 sequence is CASSQLARANTGELFF. For the CDR3, the DNA is TGTGCCAGCAGCCAACTAGCGCGCGCGAACACCGGGGAGCTGTTTTTT.

This chain links TRBV12-3 or TRBV12-4 with TRBJ1-1, with D unclear. The CDR3 loop spans 13 amino acids. Trimming removed 5 bases at V and 6 bases at J, with 13 bases between. CDR3: CASSRSPLPEAFF. The CDR3 region has the DNA TGTGCCAGCAGTCGGTCTCCCCTACCTGAAGCTTTCTTT.

This clone was counted a single time. V usage is TRBV7-9 and J usage is TRBJ2-5, with 8 bases lining up with TRBD1. Looked up from germline, CDR1 is SEHNR and CDR2 is FQNEAQ (reference sequence). V lost 2 bases to trimming and J lost 5 bases; unmatched junction nucleotides: 7. This CDR3 has 15 amino acids. CDR3 coding DNA: TGTGCCAGCAGCTTAAGGACAGGGCGCGAGGAGACCCAGTACTTC. It is translated as CASSLRTGREETQYF.

The chain has TRBV28 and TRBJ2-5, with a possible D match to TRBD1 (6 bases). The length of the CDR3 is 14 residues. V lost 11 bases and J 4 bases, leaving 20 bases between the germline ends. In germline, CDR1 is MDHEN, CDR2 SYDVKM. As DNA, the CDR3 is TGTGCCTTTGGGGGCTCGTCGCTCCGAGAGACCCAGTACTTC. This gives the protein CAFGGSSLRETQYF.

The chain recombines TRBV3-1 (or the pseudogene TRBV3-2) with TRBJ1-2; D perhaps matches TRBD1 (6 bases). V gave up 4 bases and J gave up 4 bases, with 10 bases separating them. CDR3 length: 13 amino acids. Germline V lookup: CDR1 LGHDT, CDR2 YNNKEL (reference sequence). Written as DNA, the CDR3 is TGTGCCAGCAGCCGGGGGCAGACCTATGGCTACACCTTC. Its translation: CASSRGQTYGYTF.

This sequence joins TRBV6-5 and TRBJ1-1; D uncertain. Trimming left V 4 bases short and J 8 bases short, with 8 bases between. The germline V gene has CDR1 MNHEY and CDR2 SVGAGI. CDR3 length: 11 residues. CDR3 loop: CASSSTPEAFF. The CDR3 DNA follows: TGTGCCAGCAGTTCAACTCCCGAAGCTTTCTTT.

The J gene is TRBJ2-3, the V gene TRBV24-1; TRBD1 aligns across 10 bases. This CDR3 spans 15 amino acids. V shed 5 bases and J 4 bases; nucleotides not matched to a gene: 5. CDR1 is KGHDR, CDR2 SFDVKD, per germline. The CDR3 region is CATSGDRGLADTQYF. The DNA of the CDR3 is TGTGCCACCAGTGGGGACAGGGGATTGGCAGATACGCAGTATTTT.

The chain's CDR3 is CASRGGTGRSGNTIYF. The CDR3 DNA reads as TGCGCCAGCAGGGGCGGGACAGGACGCTCTGGAAACACCATATATTTT. The chain joins TRBV5-1 to TRBJ1-3; 8 nucleotides agree with TRBD1. This CDR3 is built from 16 residues. Germline V lookup: CDR1 SGHRS, CDR2 YFSETQ. The J segment lost 0 bases and the V segment lost 5 bases, leaving 7 bases of the junction unmatched.

The J gene is TRBJ2-7, the V gene TRBV9; 7 nucleotides agree with TRBD2. In germline, CDR1 is SGDLS, CDR2 YYNGEE. CDR3 size: 13 residues. Trimming at V came to 3 bases and at J to 10 bases, leaving 10 bases not matched to a gene. Here the CDR3 reads CASSAGGPLEQYF. CDR3 DNA sequence: TGTGCCAGCAGCGCGGGGGGTCCACTGGAACAGTACTTC.

The chain has TRBV5-1 and TRBJ2-5; TRBD1 matches at 8 bases. The J segment lost 3 bases and the V segment lost 1 base, leaving 2 bases of the junction unmatched. Germline loops: CDR1 SGHRS, CDR2 YFSETQ. The length of the CDR3 is 14 residues. CDR3 in DNA: TGCGCCAGCAGCTTGTCGACAGGGGAAGAGACCCAGTACTTC. It encodes CASSLSTGEETQYF. Filled out from reference TRBV5-1 and TRBJ2-5, the complete variable domain reads KAGVTQTPRYLIKTRGQQVTLSCSPISGHRSVSWYQQTPGQGLQFLFEYFSETQRNKGNFPGRFSGRQFSNSRSEMNVSTLELGDSALYLCASSLSTGEETQYFGPGTRLLVL.

The chain links TRBV6-5 to TRBJ1-2, with D tentatively TRBD1 (5 bases). Trimming took off 0 bases at V and 8 bases at J, with 16 bases between the two ends. The CDR3 has 15 residues. Germline CDR1 MNHEY, CDR2 SVGAGI. Here the CDR3 reads CASSYSGGRGDGYTF. CDR3 nucleotide sequence: TGTGCCAGCAGTTACTCGGGGGGACGAGGGGACGGCTACACCTTC.

The chain recombines TRBV28 with TRBJ1-4, with no clear D. V lost 8 bases to trimming and J lost 6 bases, with 22 bases between them. The CDR3 has 16 residues. Per the germline V gene, CDR1 is MDHEN and CDR2 is SYDVKM. The CDR3 protein is CASVPRQIGRDEKLFF. In DNA form, the CDR3 reads TGTGCCAGCGTCCCCCGTCAGATTGGTAGAGATGAAAAACTGTTTTTT.

This clone has only a few counts. The chain joins TRBV3-1 (or the pseudogene TRBV3-2) to TRBJ2-1; D possibly corresponds to TRBD2 (6 bases). This CDR3 spans 14 amino acids. Germline CDR1 is LGHDT and CDR2 is YNNKEL (reference sequence). Trimming pared 4 bases from V and 4 bases from J, leaving 11 bases between. This CDR3 reads CASSPRTMYNEQFF. The CDR3 region has the DNA TGTGCCAGCAGCCCCCGGACTATGTACAATGAGCAGTTCTTC.

V gene TRBV5-1 combines with J gene TRBJ2-7; 7 nucleotides line up with TRBD1. Germline V gives CDR1 SGHRS, CDR2 YFSETQ. V lost 0 bases, J lost 3 bases, and 3 bases stayed unmatched. The CDR3 loop spans 14 amino acids. The CDR3 bases are TGCGCCAGCAGCTTGGCCGGACAGGACTACGAGCAGTACTTC. This gives the protein CASSLAGQDYEQYF.

In DNA form, the CDR3 reads TGTGCCAGCAGCCGCCGGACAGGGTCGGACGAAAAACTGTTTTTT. This encodes CASSRRTGSDEKLFF. The V gene is TRBV3-1 (or the pseudogene TRBV3-2), the J gene TRBJ1-4, with 8 bases fitting TRBD1. Germline lookup yields CDR1 LGHDT and CDR2 YNNKEL (reference sequence). The CDR3 contains 15 residues. J gave up 8 bases and V 4 bases, and 9 bases lay outside the gene matches.

V is TRBV28 and J is TRBJ1-3; 10 bases line up with TRBD1. V gave up 4 bases and J gave up 4 bases; unmatched junction bases: 13. The CDR3 has 18 amino acids. Germline lookup yields CDR1 MDHEN and CDR2 SYDVKM. The CDR3 DNA reads TGTGCCAGCAGTTCTGTCCCGGGACAGGGGCCAGTAGGAAACACCATATATTTT. Protein product: CASSSVPGQGPVGNTIYF.

This clone was seen more than once but under ten times. The genes are TRBV2 and TRBJ1-2, with D possibly being TRBD1 (5 bases). CDR1 and CDR2 from the germline V gene are SNHLY and FYNNEI. The CDR3 length is 10 residues. CDR3 sequence (DNA): TGTGCGCTTCTGAGGGGTGGCTACACCTTC. Protein sequence: CALLRGGYTF.

The chain has TRBV18 and TRBJ2-2; the match to TRBD1 covers 8 bases. Germline V gene data show CDR1 as KGHSH and CDR2 as LQKENI. There are 16 residues in the CDR3. Germline trimming cut 5 bases from V and 3 bases from J; bases unmatched to any gene: 8. As DNA, the CDR3 is TGTGCCAGCTCATCGAACAGGGGGACTGACACCGGGGAGCTGTTTTTT. It translates to CASSSNRGTDTGELFF.

V is TRBV28 and J is TRBJ1-3; D is unclear. Per the germline V gene, CDR1 is MDHEN and CDR2 is SYDVKM. Trimming pared 3 bases from V and 0 bases from J, leaving 6 bases between. This CDR3 has 14 residues. The CDR3: CASSFFSSGNTIYF. The CDR3 bases are TGTGCCAGCAGTTTTTTCTCCTCTGGAAACACCATATATTTT. The complete variable domain, with remaining parts taken from reference TRBV28 and TRBJ1-3, reads DVKVTQSSRYLVKRTGEKVFLECVQDMDHENMFWYRQDPGLGLRLIYFSYDVKMKEKGDIPEGYSVSREKKERFSLILESASTNQTSMYLCASSFFSSGNTIYFGEGSWLTVV.